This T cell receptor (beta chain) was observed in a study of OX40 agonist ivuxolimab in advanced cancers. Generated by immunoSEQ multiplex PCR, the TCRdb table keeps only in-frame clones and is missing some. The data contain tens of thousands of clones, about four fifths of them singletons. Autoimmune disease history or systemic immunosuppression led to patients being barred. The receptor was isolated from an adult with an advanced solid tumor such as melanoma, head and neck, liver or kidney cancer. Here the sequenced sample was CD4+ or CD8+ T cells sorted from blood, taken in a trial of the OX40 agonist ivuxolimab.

The CDR3 region has the DNA TGCGCCAGCAGCTTGACAGGGATTACTGAAGCTTTCTTT. As protein: CASSLTGITEAFF. V is TRBV5-1 and J is TRBJ1-1; weak D call: TRBD1 (6 bases). Trimming left V 1 base short and J 5 bases short, with 9 bases between. Germline lookup yields CDR1 SGHRS and CDR2 YFSETQ. This CDR3 is built from 13 residues.